The following is a TCR beta chain sequence with its context. This sample was taken from a study of blood T cell repertoires in COVID-19. Study-wide background: Italy, Spain and the United States were the sources of the convalescent and acute COVID-19 samples. Nucleic acid was either cDNA or gDNA, and it came from T cells, B-cell-depleted T cells, or PBMCs.

Authors' analysis steps: By means of reference gene primer amplification, nucleated cell counts were estimated. Data came from immunoSEQ multiplex PCR; TCRdb stores just in-frame clones and leaves some out. V and J calls and clone size are copied from that table; D and trimming were computed from the DNA. This table has about 120,000 clones, about 89% appearing once. The source is a woman aged 65 to 85 with acute or convalescent COVID-19. Sequencing was done on a sample of peripheral blood.

The CDR3 sequence is CASSLPNSYEQYF. The CDR3 coding sequence is TGTGCCAGCAGTTTACCTAATTCCTACGAGCAGTACTTC. The chain has TRBV12-3 or TRBV12-4 and TRBJ2-7; D is unclear. CDR3 length: 13 residues. Trimming took 2 bases from V and 1 from J, leaving 6 bases between them.